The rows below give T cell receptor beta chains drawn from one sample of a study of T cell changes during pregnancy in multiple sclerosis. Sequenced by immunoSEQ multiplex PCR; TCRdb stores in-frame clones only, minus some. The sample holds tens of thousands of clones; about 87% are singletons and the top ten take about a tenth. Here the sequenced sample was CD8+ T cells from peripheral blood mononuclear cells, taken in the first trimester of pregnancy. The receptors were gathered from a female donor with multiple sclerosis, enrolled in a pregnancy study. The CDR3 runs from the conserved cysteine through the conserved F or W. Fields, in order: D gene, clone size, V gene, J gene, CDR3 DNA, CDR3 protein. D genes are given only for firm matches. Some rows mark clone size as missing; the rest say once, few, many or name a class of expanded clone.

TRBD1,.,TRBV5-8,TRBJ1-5,TGTGCCAGCAGCTTGGGACAGGGTTTGGGCAATCAGCCCCAGCATTTT,CASSLGQGLGNQPQHF
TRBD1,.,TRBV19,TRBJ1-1,TGTGCCAGTAGTACCTTGTTACAGGGGGGGACTGAAGCTTTCTTT,CASSTLLQGGTEAFF
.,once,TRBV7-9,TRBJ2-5,TGTGCCAGCAGCTTAGCAGCCAGGGAAGAGACCCAGTACTTC,CASSLAAREETQYF
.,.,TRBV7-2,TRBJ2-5,TGTGCCAGCAGCTTTTTGGGCAGGGGAGAGACCCAGTACTTC,CASSFLGRGETQYF
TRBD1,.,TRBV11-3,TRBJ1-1,TGTGCCAGCAGCAACAGGGGAACTGAAGCTTTCTTT,CASSNRGTEAFF
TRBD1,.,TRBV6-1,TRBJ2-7,TGTGCCAGCAGTGAGGACAGGATTTCCTACGAGCAGTACTTC,CASSEDRISYEQYF
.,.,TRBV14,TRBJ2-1,TGTGCCAGCAGCCAGGTAGCGTCTAACTATGAGCAGTTCTTC,CASSQVASNYEQFF
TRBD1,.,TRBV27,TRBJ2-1,TGTGCCAGCAGCCCCGATGCGACAGGGATCAATGAGCAGTTCTTC,CASSPDATGINEQFF
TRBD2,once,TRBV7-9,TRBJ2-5,TGTGCCAGCAGCGAAACTAGCGGGAGGGACTACCAAGAGACCCAGTACTTC,CASSETSGRDYQETQYF
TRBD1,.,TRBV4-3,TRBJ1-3,TGCGCCAGCAGCCAAGGGGCCAGGGGGCCTGGAAACACCATATATTTT,CASSQGARGPGNTIYF
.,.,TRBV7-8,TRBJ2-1,TGTGCCAGCAGCTTGCACAACCCAGGATACAATGAGCAGTTCTTC,CASSLHNPGYNEQFF
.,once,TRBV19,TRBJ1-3,TGTGCCAGTAGTCTGGACTACTCTGGAAACACCATATATTTT,CASSLDYSGNTIYF
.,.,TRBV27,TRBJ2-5,TGTGCCAGCAGTTTGACCCCAGGGGAGACCCAGTACTTC,CASSLTPGETQYF
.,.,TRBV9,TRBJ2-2,TGTGCCAGCAGCGTAGGCGGGGAGGTCGGGGAGCTGTTTTTT,CASSVGGEVGELFF
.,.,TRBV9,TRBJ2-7,TGTGCCAGCAGCGCACACGAAAGCTCCTACGAGCAGTACTTC,CASSAHESSYEQYF
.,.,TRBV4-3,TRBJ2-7,TGCGCCAGCAGCCAAGAACAGGACCCCTATGAGGAGCAGTACTTC,CASSQEQDPYEEQYF
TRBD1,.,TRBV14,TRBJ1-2,TGTGCCAGCAGCCTGACAGGGGGCGGGGATGGCTACACCTTC,CASSLTGGGDGYTF
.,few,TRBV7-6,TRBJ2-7,TGTGCCAGCAGCTTCTGGTCGGACAGTTCCTACGAGCAGTACTTC,CASSFWSDSSYEQYF
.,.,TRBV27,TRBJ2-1,TGTGCCAGCAGTAAACCAGGAGGTGAGCAGTTCTTC,CASSKPGGEQFF
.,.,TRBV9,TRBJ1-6,TGTGCCAGCAGCGTAGATGGGGGGGAAAATTCACCCCTCCACTTT,CASSVDGGENSPLHF
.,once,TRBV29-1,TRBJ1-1,TGCAGCGTTTTAGGAATGCGGGGCGGGAACACTGAAGCTTTCTTT,CSVLGMRGGNTEAFF
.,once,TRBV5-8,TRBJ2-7,TGTGCCAGCAGCTTGGTTGGAGGGGCCTACGAGCAGTACTTC,CASSLVGGAYEQYF